This TCR beta chain came from a study of blood T cells in healthy people across ages. This clonotype has more than one count but fewer than ten. What it binds is unknown. The CDR3 has 11 residues. Germline CDR1 SGHKS, CDR2 YYEKEE (reference sequence). V dropped 7 bases and J dropped 7 bases, with 11 bases sitting between them. Findings of the study overall: TCR beta diversity tracked closely with naive T cell percentage. The long-lived group displayed more naive CD4+ cells, plus higher diversity, than the aged donors did. Total diversity from one million sequenced T cells was likely underestimated.

A second PCR of about 6 to 12 cycles used a sample-barcoded 5' primer and a J-beta primer mix. Any given sample supplied a minimum of 3 million CDR3-containing paired-end reads. TCRdb fed the 5' RACE reads into MiXCR, producing one record per CDR3 protein. The table lists 1.5 million to 2 million distinct CDR3 sequences, roughly 50% of them singletons. This chain uses TRBV5-5 with TRBJ1-1; unclear D gene. Sequenced: blood. This clonotype was sampled from a middle-aged woman in good health. CDR3 in amino acids: CASAWSGEAFF. The CDR3 DNA reads TGTGCCAGCGCTTGGAGTGGTGAAGCTTTCTTT.